This passage covers 24 T cell receptor beta chains from one sample sequenced in a study of PD-L1 blockade in urothelial cancer (dated by TCRdb to 2017 to 2019). The library was prepared using the immunoSEQ multiplex PCR assay. In TCRdb, the immuneACCESS table is reduced to in-frame sequences with V and J assigned. These tables do not hold every clone; where another copy was compared, an unresolved V gene accounts for under half, and the others remain unexplained. The sample yields tens of thousands of clones; about 90% were counted once. The top ten hold 3% to 4.5% of the sample. This specimen consisted of PBMCs, obtained around atezolizumab (anti-PD-L1) treatment. The receptors shown here come from a man aged 45 to 65 with urothelial cancer.

The chain couples TRBV29-1 to TRBJ1-1, with 10 nucleotides matching TRBD1. The CDR3 loop spans 14 amino acids. With 7 bases clipped from V and 5 bases from J, the junction kept 10 bases outside the gene matches. CDR1 and CDR2 from the germline V gene are SQVTM and ANQGSEA. The CDR3 DNA reads as TGCAGCGCTCGTACGACAGGGGGCAGGACTGAAGCTTTCTTT. Translating it yields CSARTTGGRTEAFF.

This clone appeared a few times. This sequence joins TRBV27 and TRBJ1-5, with 9 bases aligning to TRBD1. J gave up 4 bases and V 8 bases, and 9 bases lay outside the gene matches. Germline V CDR1 and CDR2: MNHEY, SMNVEV (reference sequence). There are 15 residues in the CDR3. CDR3 sequence reads: CASGTGGRVNQPQHF. Here the CDR3 DNA reads TGTGCCAGCGGTACAGGGGGCAGGGTGAATCAGCCCCAGCATTTT.

The genes are TRBV29-1 and TRBJ2-1; 9 bases map to TRBD2. The CDR3 spans 14 residues. Germline-derived CDR1 and CDR2 are SQVTM and ANQGSEA. V gave up 6 bases and J gave up 5 bases; unmatched junction bases: 8. CDR3 sequence: CSVQGTSIHNEQFF. In nucleotides, the CDR3 is TGCAGCGTGCAAGGGACTAGCATTCACAATGAGCAGTTCTTC.

The gene calls are TRBV6-5 and TRBJ2-5; 11 bases map to TRBD2. This CDR3 is built from 15 residues. Germline V gene data show CDR1 as MNHEY and CDR2 as SVGAGI. Trimming cost V 6 bases and J 6 bases; bases outside gene matches: 9. The CDR3 loop is CASRAGTSGGKTQYF. CDR3 bases: TGTGCCAGCAGAGCCGGGACTAGCGGTGGAAAGACCCAGTACTTC.

The gene calls are TRBV21-1 and TRBJ2-2; TRBD2 was called by the table and not checked on the DNA. TRBV21-1 is flagged as a pseudogene. There are 20 residues in the CDR3. CDR3 sequence reads: CASSKEPGASGRRGTGELFF. The DNA for the CDR3 is TGTGCCAGCAGCAAAGAGCCAGGGGCTAGCGGGAGGAGAGGCACCGGGGAGCTGTTTTTT.

The chain uses TRBV18 and TRBJ2-3, with D possibly being TRBD1 (6 bases). The CDR3 is 17 amino acids. Germline-derived CDR1 and CDR2 are KGHSH and LQKENI. Trimming took off 6 bases at V and 6 bases at J, with 25 bases between the two ends. CDR3: CASSHYRVLEFRDTQYF. In nucleotides, the CDR3 is TGTGCCAGCTCGCATTACAGGGTATTGGAGTTCCGTGATACGCAGTATTTT. Complete variable domain (other parts from reference TRBV18 and TRBJ2-3): NAGVMQNPRHLVRRRGQEARLRCSPMKGHSHVYWYRQLPEEGLKFMVYLQKENIIDESGMPKERFSAEFPKEGPSILRIQQVVRGDSAAYFCASSHYRVLEFRDTQYFGPGTRLTVL.

This clone qualifies as medium-sized. The chain employs TRBV2 and TRBJ2-2; 12 bases are shared with TRBD2. The V gene's germline CDR1 is SNHLY and CDR2 FYNNEI. CDR3 length equals 15 residues. V dropped 6 bases and J dropped 8; count of bases not matched to a gene: 7. The CDR3 protein is CASRRLAGVSGELFF. As DNA, the CDR3 is TGTGCCAGCAGAAGACTAGCGGGAGTGAGTGGGGAGCTGTTTTTT.

The chain employs TRBV19 and TRBJ1-3; D unresolved. This CDR3 spans 16 amino acids. The germline gives CDR1 LNHDA, CDR2 SQIVND (reference sequence). V was pared by 3 bases and J by 0 bases, with 12 bases between. The DNA of the CDR3 is TGTGCCAGTAGTATGCGCCTCTCGAGCTCTGGAAACACCATATATTTT. Encoded protein: CASSMRLSSSGNTIYF.

The V gene is TRBV5-4, the J gene TRBJ1-3, with D maybe TRBD1 (5 bases). Trimming cost V 4 bases and J 1 base, with 15 bases left between them. This CDR3 is built from 16 residues. Germline assignment: CDR1 SGHNT and CDR2 YYREEE (reference sequence). CDR3 sequence (DNA): TGTGCCAGCAGCCCGGGACGGACTACTTCTGGAAACACCATATATTTT. Amino acid sequence: CASSPGRTTSGNTIYF.

V gene TRBV7-9 combines with J gene TRBJ2-1; D might be TRBD2 (6 bases). V was shortened by 2 bases and J by 7 bases, with 24 bases between the two germline ends. The V gene's germline CDR1 is SEHNR and CDR2 FQNEAQ (reference sequence). The CDR3 contains 18 residues. The CDR3 DNA follows: TGTGCCAGCAGCTTAATAGGCGAGCGGGCAGCCAGGAGGAATGAGCAGTTCTTC. It encodes CASSLIGERAARRNEQFF.

The chain uses TRBV11-2 and TRBJ2-7, with 7 positions matching TRBD1. Trimming removed 1 base from V and 1 base from J; junction bases left unmatched: 4. Germline V gives CDR1 SGHAT, CDR2 FQNNGV. The CDR3 extends over 15 amino acids. As DNA, the CDR3 is TGTGCCAGCAGCTTAGTGAGGGGGCGATCCTACGAGCAGTACTTC. This codes for CASSLVRGRSYEQYF.

This clone was counted once. This rearrangement joins TRBV27 to TRBJ2-5, with 11 positions matching TRBD2. CDR1 and CDR2 (germline): MNHEY, SMNVEV (reference sequence). CDR3 length: 18 residues. The V and J ends lost 4 bases and 4 bases, in that order; junction bases with no gene match: 14. The CDR3 sequence is CASSSDRVLAGGRETQYF. CDR3 coding DNA: TGTGCCAGCAGTTCGGACAGGGTGCTAGCGGGAGGACGAGAGACCCAGTACTTC.

This clone was seen once. This chain uses TRBV5-8 with TRBJ2-6, with 8 positions matching TRBD1. V shed 4 bases and J 1 base; nucleotides not matched to a gene: 4. In germline, CDR1 is SGHTS, CDR2 YDEGEE. There are 16 residues in the CDR3. CDR3 in DNA: TGTGCCAGCAGCGTCGACAGGGGATCTGGGGCCAACGTCCTGACTTTC. Its translation: CASSVDRGSGANVLTF.

The rearrangement uses TRBV10-2 and TRBJ2-1, with TRBD2 as a possible D gene (6 bases). CDR1 is WSHSY and CDR2 is SAAADI in the germline V gene. The CDR3 covers 13 residues. The V end was cut by 4 bases, the J end by 6 bases, with 10 bases between. The CDR3 sequence: CASSGGGSNEQFF. The CDR3, as DNA: TGCGCCAGCAGTGGTGGGGGGTCCAATGAGCAGTTCTTC.

The chain is built from TRBV5-4 and TRBJ2-2; 8 nucleotides align to TRBD2. CDR3 length: 17 amino acids. Germline V gene data show CDR1 as SGHNT and CDR2 as YYREEE (reference sequence). The V segment lost 5 bases and the J segment 8 bases; nucleotides outside the gene matches: 17. The DNA for the CDR3 is TGTGCCAGCAGTCCTGGGGGTAGCGGGGCCGTAGGTGGGGAGCTGTTTTTT. Its translation is CASSPGGSGAVGGELFF.

The chain joins TRBV4-3 to TRBJ2-4; D call uncertain. Looked up from germline, CDR1 is LGHNA and CDR2 is YSLEER. The CDR3 runs to 13 residues. Trimming took 1 base from V and 7 from J, leaving 8 bases between them. The CDR3 reads CASSQGLQNIQYF. CDR3 bases: TGCGCCAGCAGCCAAGGTTTGCAGAACATTCAGTACTTC.

This clone was seen a few times. The gene calls are TRBV7-6 and TRBJ2-7, with 11 nucleotides matching TRBD2. The V and J ends lost 5 bases and 4 bases, in that order; junction bases with no gene match: 7. The CDR3 consists of 15 residues. The germline gives CDR1 SGHVS, CDR2 FNYEAQ. The CDR3: CASSPKRLAGYEQYF. Written as DNA, the CDR3 is TGTGCCAGCAGCCCAAAACGACTAGCGGGATACGAGCAGTACTTC.

Of note for this clone: Other DNA sequences from this sample encode an identical CDR3 as well. The rearrangement uses TRBV7-2 and TRBJ2-2; D unresolved. Trimming took off 5 bases at V and 3 bases at J, with 13 bases between the two ends. This CDR3 has 15 residues. Germline CDR1 is SGHTA and CDR2 is FQGNSA. CDR3 amino acids: CASSRDRTDTGELFF. The CDR3 DNA sequence: TGTGCCAGCAGCCGTGACCGTACAGACACCGGGGAGCTGTTTTTT.

J is TRBJ2-7 and V is TRBV6-6, with 10 bases fitting TRBD2. From germline, CDR1 is MNHNY and CDR2 SVGAGI (reference sequence). The CDR3 extends over 14 amino acids. After removal of 0 bases from V and 12 bases from J, the junction contained 8 bases not matched to a gene. The CDR3: CASSYSRAGGPAYF. DNA of the CDR3: TGTGCCAGCAGTTACTCGCGAGCGGGGGGGCCGGCGTACTTC.

V gene TRBV6-5 combines with J gene TRBJ1-5; possibly TRBD1 for D (6 bases). This CDR3 is 12 amino acids long. Germline CDR1 MNHEY, CDR2 SVGAGI. V was clipped by 6 bases and J by 7 bases, with 10 bases between them. As DNA, the CDR3 is TGTGCCAGCAGAACTACAGGGCAGCCCCAGCATTTT. As protein: CASRTTGQPQHF.

This clone has just a few counts. The chain links TRBV6-6 to TRBJ2-7, with TRBD1 identical over 7 bases. The CDR3 extends over 13 amino acids. Trimming cost V 6 bases and J 2 bases; bases outside gene matches: 4. Germline V lookup: CDR1 MNHNY, CDR2 SVGAGI (reference sequence). Here the CDR3 DNA reads TGTGCCAGCAGCTCAGGGGGTCCCTACGAGCAGTACTTC. Protein product: CASSSGGPYEQYF.

This chain connects TRBV11-2 to TRBJ1-2; D perhaps matches TRBD1 (6 bases). V lost 3 bases and J 4 bases, leaving 12 bases between the germline ends. The germline CDR1 and CDR2 sequences are SGHAT and FQNNGV. The CDR3 totals 14 residues. The CDR3 nucleotides read TGTGCCAGCAGCTTGGGGCAGGGGACCTATGGCTACACCTTC. This encodes CASSLGQGTYGYTF.

Only one count was recorded for this clone. This chain connects TRBV29-1 to TRBJ2-5, with 9 positions matching TRBD2. Germline V gene sequence: CDR1 SQVTM, CDR2 ANQGSEA. The CDR3 extends over 15 amino acids. V shed 4 bases, J shed 5 bases, and the junction held 11 bases outside the gene matches. Here the CDR3 DNA reads TGCAGCGTTGTTTTAGCGGGAGTTATTTATGAGACCCAGTACTTC. Its protein product is CSVVLAGVIYETQYF.

V gene TRBV4-1 combines with J gene TRBJ2-7, with 8 bases that match TRBD2. From germline, CDR1 is MGHRA and CDR2 YSYEKL. Unmatched junction bases numbered 4, after V lost 0 bases and J lost 0 bases. The CDR3 runs to 16 residues. Here the CDR3 reads CASSQESGTSSYEQYF. In DNA, the CDR3 is TGCGCCAGCAGCCAAGAGTCAGGGACTAGCTCCTACGAGCAGTACTTC.